What follows are 9 T cell receptor beta chains derived from one specimen sequenced in a study. TCRdb used MiXCR to reprocess the 5' RACE reads, holding one entry per CDR3 protein. Altogether about 40,000 distinct CDR3 sequences are present, approximately 20% being singletons, with the ten largest covering around 2.8%. Sequenced input: naive CD4+ T cells sorted from a lymph node. Specified subset: naive CD4+ T cells, CD4+CD45RA+CD25-. The receptors come from a female donor with breast cancer.

This sequence joins TRBV13 and TRBJ1-1; no clear D gene. Between the trimmed V and J ends, which lost 6 bases and 3 bases, there was a span of 14 bases. Looked up from germline, CDR1 is PRHDT and CDR2 is FYEKMQ (reference sequence). CDR3 length: 14 amino acids. The CDR3 loop reads CASSRGGWDTEAFF. The CDR3 region has the DNA TGTGCCAGCAGTCGAGGCGGGTGGGACACTGAAGCTTTCTTT.

For this clonotype: At one of its ends the junction is not consistent with the germline gene, which may arise from a read error. CDR3: CASSAGTNTGELFF. The CDR3, as DNA: TGCGCCAGCAGCGCCGGGACGAATACCGGGGAGCTGTTTTTT. J is TRBJ2-2 and V is TRBV5-1; D possibly uses TRBD1 or TRBD2 (5 bases each). Looked up from germline, CDR1 is SGHRS and CDR2 is YFSETQ. The CDR3 consists of 14 residues.

This clonotype was detected only a few times. The chain couples TRBV24-1 to TRBJ2-3; 8 bases align to TRBD1. The ends lost 3 bases at V and 2 bases at J; junction bases unmatched: 6. Germline V CDR1 and CDR2: KGHDR, SFDVKD. CDR3 length: 16 residues. In nucleotides, the CDR3 is TGTGCCACCAGTGATCCAAGGGACAGGTCCACAGATACGCAGTATTTT. Its translation: CATSDPRDRSTDTQYF.

On this clonotype: With a much larger clone just one base away, this may be a read error. The V and J genes are TRBV6-2 or TRBV6-3 and TRBJ2-1, with 11 positions matching TRBD2. The CDR3 has 16 residues. CDR1 is MNHEY and CDR2 is SVGEGT in the germline V gene. Written as DNA, the CDR3 is TGTGTCAGCAGTTCGCCATCGACTAGCGGGGACAATGAGCAGTTCTTC. Encoded protein: CVSSSPSTSGDNEQFF.

The chain employs TRBV6-5 and TRBJ2-7; D not certain. The CDR3 consists of 17 residues. V gave up 1 base and J gave up 4 bases, with 20 bases separating them. Germline CDR1 reads MNHEY; CDR2 reads SVGAGI. DNA for the CDR3: TGTGCCAGCAGTTACTGCCGAGGTGTCAGCGCTACTTACGAGCAGTACTTC. Residues: CASSYCRGVSATYEQYF.

Worth noting for this clonotype: An end of the junction differs from the germline gene, which may be a read error. This chain connects TRBV7-2 to TRBJ2-3, with a tentative D call TRBD2 (5 bases). The CDR3 runs 14 residues. CDR1 and CDR2 from the germline V gene are SGHTA and FQGNSA. The CDR3 loop reads CASSAESGADAQYF. CDR3 coding DNA: TGTGCCAGCAGCGCCGAAAGCGGTGCAGATGCGCAGTATTTT. The full variable domain, its missing parts supplied by reference TRBV7-2 and TRBJ2-3, is GAGVSQSPSNKVTEKGKDVELRCDPISGHTALYWYRQSLGQGLEFLIYFQGNSAPDKSGLPSDRFSAERTGGSVSTLTIQRTQQEDSAVYLCASSAESGADAQYFGPGTRLTVL.

This clonotype was observed at least ten times. The chain employs TRBV28 and TRBJ2-3, with 9 bases lining up with TRBD2. Germline assignment: CDR1 MDHEN and CDR2 SYDVKM. The CDR3 runs 14 residues. V trimming: 7 bases; J trimming: 3 bases; junction bases outside the gene matches: 5. The CDR3 sequence is CASMPSGETDTQYF. The CDR3 DNA reads TGTGCCAGCATGCCTAGCGGGGAAACAGATACGCAGTATTTT.

This clonotype was seen repeatedly, ten times or more. One end of the junction does not line up with germline, which may come from a read error. The rearrangement uses TRBV5-5 and TRBJ2-7; D is unclear. The length of the CDR3 is 13 residues. The germline CDR1 and CDR2 sequences are SGHKS and YYEKEE (reference sequence). The CDR3 DNA follows: TGTGCCAGCAGCCGTGTAATTTCCTCCGAGCAGTACTTC. Amino acid sequence: CASSRVISSEQYF.

This clonotype was detected only a few times. The chain employs TRBV7-2 and TRBJ1-2, with D maybe TRBD1 (5 bases). The CDR3 runs to 13 residues. The germline gives CDR1 SGHTA, CDR2 FQGNSA. Trimming stripped 8 bases from V and 8 bases from J, with 18 bases between. The CDR3 region has the DNA TGTGCCAGCTCCGGGACGGGCTGGGAAGGCTACACCTTC. Its translation: CASSGTGWEGYTF.